A selection of T cell receptor beta chains follows, all from one sample in a study of shared clonotypes between healthy human individuals. TCRdb keeps only in-frame clones here, not all; method: immunoSEQ multiplex PCR. The sample has approximately 1.1 million clones; about four fifths are singletons. Sequencing was carried out using memory CD4+ T cells from PBMCs. The origin of the receptors is a man between 18 and 29 years old in good health. Some clones in this sample may be carry-over from other donors' samples. The CDR3 runs from the conserved cysteine through the conserved F or W. The D gene is left open where the match is weak. Some rows mark clone size as missing; the rest say once, few, many or name a class of expanded clone.

>TRBJ2-7|TRBV5-1|.|TRBD1
TGCGCCAGCAGCTCTGACAGGGGACGATACGAGCAGTACTTC
CASSSDRGRYEQYF
>TRBJ1-5|TRBV28|.|TRBD1
TGTGCCAGCAGTTCCGACAGGGGGAGGTCGATGGATCAGCCCCAGCATTTT
CASSSDRGRSMDQPQHF
>TRBJ1-1|TRBV5-8|.|TRBD1
TGTGCCAGCAGACAGACAGGGTTTTGGGGCCTGAGGAACACTGAAGCTTTCTTT
CASRQTGFWGLRNTEAFF
>TRBJ1-2|TRBV27|few|.
TGTGCCAGCAGTTTCGGGGGCGGCTATGGCTACACCTTC
CASSFGGGYGYTF
>TRBJ1-2|TRBV27|.|TRBD1
TGTGCCAGCAGTCAACAGGGGCTGGCCTATGGCTACACCTTC
CASSQQGLAYGYTF
>TRBJ1-4|TRBV18|once|TRBD1
TGTGCCAGCTCACGATCCGGGGACAGGGTCTTAGAAAAACTGTTTTTT
CASSRSGDRVLEKLFF
>TRBJ2-1|TRBV5-1|many|TRBD2
TGCGCCAGCAGCTTGGGTGGCGGGGGGAGCTACAATGAGCAGTTCTTC
CASSLGGGGSYNEQFF
>TRBJ1-3|TRBV21-1|.|.
TGTGCCAGCAGCAAGCGGGACAGAACTTACTTACGCTCTGGAAACACCATATATTTT
CASSKRDRTYLRSGNTIYF
>TRBJ2-1|TRBV10-3|once|.
TGTGCCATCAGTGAGTCTGGGACGGGGTACAATGAGCAGTTCTTC
CAISESGTGYNEQFF
>TRBJ1-2|TRBV28|.|.
TGTGCCAGCACCCTCTTGGCGGCGCAGGACTATGGCTACACCTTC
CASTLLAAQDYGYTF
>TRBJ2-3|TRBV7-9|.|TRBD2
TGTGCCAGCAGCTTCCGACTAGCGGGCCTCACAGATACGCAGTATTTT
CASSFRLAGLTDTQYF
>TRBJ2-2|TRBV28|once|.
TGTGCCAGCAGTTTATCGGGGGCGGGCACCGGGGAGCTGTTTTTT
CASSLSGAGTGELFF
>TRBJ1-1|TRBV5-1|once|.
TGCGCCAGCAGCGCAGTTAACACTGAAGCTTTCTTT
CASSAVNTEAFF
>TRBJ2-5|TRBV30|.|.
TGTGCCTGGAGTCAAGGGTCAGGGACCCAGTACTTC
CAWSQGSGTQYF
>TRBJ1-2|TRBV6-1|.|.
TGTGCCAGCAGTGAAAGGGGGGACTATGGCTACACCTTC
CASSERGDYGYTF
>TRBJ2-5|TRBV5-4|.|.
TGTGCCAGCAGCTTGAGGCAAGAGACCCAGTACTTC
CASSLRQETQYF
>TRBJ2-3|TRBV29-1|.|TRBD1
TGCAGCGTTGAGCACAGGGGGCCCCCGGATACGCAGTATTTT
CSVEHRGPPDTQYF
>TRBJ2-3|TRBV2|.|.
TGTGCCAGTTTCCGGGAACACACAGATACGCAGTATTTT
CASFREHTDTQYF
>TRBJ2-1|TRBV7-7|.|TRBD2
TGTGCCAGCAGCCATGGACTAGCGGGGAACAATGAGCAGTTCTTC
CASSHGLAGNNEQFF
>TRBJ1-1|TRBV7-2|.|.
TGTGCCAGCAGCTTAGATTCGGGATTCATGAACACTGAAGCTTTCTTT
CASSLDSGFMNTEAFF
>TRBJ2-1|TRBV28|once|.
TGTGCCAGCAGAGGAAGCTCCGGGACCGCTACCTACAATGAGCAGTTCTTC
CASRGSSGTATYNEQFF
>TRBJ2-5|TRBV5-4|.|.
TGTGCCAGCAGCTTGAAAACCCTCGAGACCCAGTACTTC
CASSLKTLETQYF
>TRBJ1-5|TRBV2|.|TRBD1
TGTGCCAGCACCGGGAGGCCCGGACAGGGGAGCAATCAGCCCCAGCATTTT
CASTGRPGQGSNQPQHF
>TRBJ1-5|TRBV6-1|.|.
TGTGCCAGCAGAAAACAGGGTTACCAGCCCCAGCATTTT
CASRKQGYQPQHF
>TRBJ2-3|TRBV11-1|.|.
TGTGCCAGCAGCTTAGATGTCCGGGGAGATACGCAGTATTTT
CASSLDVRGDTQYF
>TRBJ2-1|TRBV6-1|.|TRBD1
TGTGCCAGCAGTGTCAGGGGGTGGGATGAGCAGTTCTTC
CASSVRGWDEQFF
>TRBJ1-1|TRBV4-1|.|.
TGCGCCAGCACCACCTTCGGGGGGACTGAAGCTTTCTTT
CASTTFGGTEAFF
>TRBJ2-3|TRBV15|.|TRBD1
TGTGCCACCTCCAGGGACAGCGGCACAGATACGCAGTATTTT
CATSRDSGTDTQYF
>TRBJ1-2|TRBV28|.|TRBD1
TGTGCCAGCAGTTTATTTGGGATCAGGGGGGGTGGCTACACCTTC
CASSLFGIRGGGYTF
>TRBJ2-3|TRBV7-2|.|TRBD1
TGTGCCAGCAGCCAGACAGGGGTGACAGATACGCAGTATTTT
CASSQTGVTDTQYF
>TRBJ1-1|TRBV7-2|.|TRBD1
TGTGCCAGCAGCTTAAGAGGGACAGTGAACACTGAAGCTTTCTTT
CASSLRGTVNTEAFF
>TRBJ1-1|TRBV18|.|.
TGTGCCAGCTCACCACGTAGAGAAGAAGCTTTCTTT
CASSPRREEAFF
>TRBJ2-5|TRBV6-1|.|.
TGTGCCAGCAGTGGCCGGGACGGAGGAGATGATGCGACCCAGTACTTC
CASSGRDGGDDATQYF
>TRBJ2-3|TRBV9|.|.
TGTGCCAGCAGCGTTGCTAGAGTGTCAGATACGCAGTATTTT
CASSVARVSDTQYF
>TRBJ2-2|TRBV2|.|.
TGTGCCAGCACCCGGACCACCGGGGAGCTGTTTTTT
CASTRTTGELFF
>TRBJ2-7|TRBV18|.|.
TGTGCCAGCTCACCACTCGCCAGGGATATTTACGAGCAGTACTTC
CASSPLARDIYEQYF